These T cell receptor beta chains were read from a single sample in a study of CXCR3-negative and CXCR3-positive naive CD8 T cells. TCRdb re-called the 5' RACE reads and catalogs CDR3 proteins one per entry, DNA excluded. The table lists 130,000 or so distinct CDR3 sequences. The source material was naive CXCR3+ CD8+ T cells from blood. The origin of the receptors is a human donor in good health. Some clones in this sample may be carry-over from other donors' samples. CDR3s include the opening cysteine and the closing phenylalanine or tryptophan.

j_gene | v_gene | CDR3aa
TRBJ2-1 | TRBV27 | CASSPGLAGLVCNEQFF
TRBJ2-5 | TRBV28 | CASSLLGHRGDQETQYF
TRBJ2-5 | TRBV6-5 | CASSRSRGTSGETQYF
TRBJ2-3 | TRBV7-2 | CASSGSGRAYFYTDTQYF
TRBJ2-1 | TRBV7-9 | CASSYLPGDKGREGLDEQFF
TRBJ2-3 | TRBV7-3 | CASSLMGQGADTQYF
TRBJ2-5 | TRBV4-2 | CASSQDVERQETQYF
TRBJ1-1 | TRBV14 | CASSQDPGGNAEAFF
TRBJ2-7 | TRBV6-2/TRBV6-3 | CASSSRGPHEQYF
TRBJ2-5 | TRBV5-1 | CASSLPGSGPQETQYF
TRBJ1-1 | TRBV29-1 | CSVEVGDLNTEAFF
TRBJ2-1 | TRBV6-5 | CASSYNRLNEQFF
TRBJ1-5 | TRBV5-6 | CASSRTGLVQPQHF
TRBJ1-1 | TRBV2 | CASRPPGVGTGNTEAFF
TRBJ1-2 | TRBV7-6 | CASSFGTGMAYGYTF
TRBJ2-5 | TRBV4-1 | CASSQEGGAGGQETQYF
TRBJ1-2 | TRBV20-1 | CSAPGSARVTNYGYTF
TRBJ2-7 | TRBV28 | CASSASWNPSGKSGSYEQYF
TRBJ2-3 | TRBV19 | CASRDGTSGRSDTQYF
TRBJ2-1 | TRBV2 | CASSEEGFYNEQFF
TRBJ2-2 | TRBV14 | CASSPPGNTGELFF
TRBJ2-1 | TRBV29-1 | CSARARDRYNEQFF
TRBJ2-7 | TRBV9 | CASSQSGTSAPSYEQYF
TRBJ2-7 | TRBV7-2 | CASSLVHVAGAPQYEQYF
TRBJ2-1 | TRBV20-1 | CSVVETYNEQFF
TRBJ2-1 | TRBV3-1 | CASSQPLYNEQFF
TRBJ2-3 | TRBV29-1 | CSVPRGGQGTQYF
TRBJ2-1 | TRBV28 | CASSTTDSYYNEQFF
TRBJ2-1 | TRBV28 | CASSLIWQGENEQFF
TRBJ2-1 | TRBV3-1 | CASSQDIAGQVDYNEQFF
TRBJ1-1 | TRBV13 | CASSLFGGSEAFF
TRBJ2-2 | TRBV7-3 | CASSIKPGVGGAELFF
TRBJ2-2 | TRBV7-9 | CASSLVVLVSGELFF
TRBJ2-2 | TRBV28 | CASSFRTVNTGELFF
TRBJ1-2 | TRBV29-1 | CSAIGTGINYGYTF
TRBJ2-3 | TRBV7-9 | CASSLQDSYAQYF
TRBJ2-7 | TRBV5-1 | CASSWTSGDYYEQYF
TRBJ2-3 | TRBV7-9 | CASAGGESDTQYF
TRBJ2-1 | TRBV7-3 | CASSFLAGGPYDEQFF
TRBJ1-2 | TRBV12-3/TRBV12-4 | CASSPLTGPTNYGYTF
TRBJ1-6 | TRBV27 | CASSLLGSYNSPLHF
TRBJ2-7 | TRBV20-1 | CSANGLAREQYF
TRBJ2-7 | TRBV27 | CASNLPGQAASYEQYF
TRBJ2-5 | TRBV5-4 | CASSFGRLAGGETQYF
TRBJ1-1 | TRBV4-3 | CASSQDRFSGTEAFF